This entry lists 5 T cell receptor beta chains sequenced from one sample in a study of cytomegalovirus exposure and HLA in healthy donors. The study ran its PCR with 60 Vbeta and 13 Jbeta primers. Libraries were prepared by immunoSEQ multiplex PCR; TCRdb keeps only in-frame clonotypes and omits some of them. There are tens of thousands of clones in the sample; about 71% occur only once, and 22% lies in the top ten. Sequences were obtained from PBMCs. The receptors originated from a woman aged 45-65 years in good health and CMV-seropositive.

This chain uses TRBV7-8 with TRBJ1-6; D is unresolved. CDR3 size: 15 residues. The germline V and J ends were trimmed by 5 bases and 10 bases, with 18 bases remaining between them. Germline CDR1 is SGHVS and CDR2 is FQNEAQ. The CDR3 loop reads CASSPRSGIGSPLHF. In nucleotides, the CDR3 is TGTGCCAGCAGCCCAAGGTCCGGGATCGGATCACCCCTCCACTTT.

The CDR3 protein is CASSLDRGSEKLFF. The CDR3 coding sequence is TGTGCCAGCAGCCTAGACAGGGGAAGTGAAAAACTGTTTTTT. The chain employs TRBV7-9 and TRBJ1-4, with TRBD1 matching 8 bases. Germline CDR1 SEHNR, CDR2 FQNEAQ (reference sequence). The V gene end was trimmed by 5 bases and the J gene end by 7 bases; junction bases not matched to a gene: 6. The CDR3 spans 14 residues.

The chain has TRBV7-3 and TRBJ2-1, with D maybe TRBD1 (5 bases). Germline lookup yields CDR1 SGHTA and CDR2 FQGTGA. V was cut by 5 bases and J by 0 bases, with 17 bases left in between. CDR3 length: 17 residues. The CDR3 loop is CASSPRGILSSYNEQFF. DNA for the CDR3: TGTGCCAGCAGCCCTAGGGGCATTTTGAGCTCCTACAATGAGCAGTTCTTC.

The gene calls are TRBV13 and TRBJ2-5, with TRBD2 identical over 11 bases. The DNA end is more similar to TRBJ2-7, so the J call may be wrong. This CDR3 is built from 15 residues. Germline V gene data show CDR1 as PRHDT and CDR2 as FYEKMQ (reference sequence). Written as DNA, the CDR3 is TGTGCCAGCAGCTTAACTAGCGGGAGAATTCGCGAGCAGTACTTC. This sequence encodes CASSLTSGRIREQYF.

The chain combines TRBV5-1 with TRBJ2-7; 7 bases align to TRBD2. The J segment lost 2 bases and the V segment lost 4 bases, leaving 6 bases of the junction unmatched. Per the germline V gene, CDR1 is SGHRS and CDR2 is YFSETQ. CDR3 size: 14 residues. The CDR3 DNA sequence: TGCGCCAGCAGCCCCGGACTAGGGACCTACGAGCAGTACTTC. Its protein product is CASSPGLGTYEQYF. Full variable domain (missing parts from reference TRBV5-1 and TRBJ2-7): KAGVTQTPRYLIKTRGQQVTLSCSPISGHRSVSWYQQTPGQGLQFLFEYFSETQRNKGNFPGRFSGRQFSNSRSEMNVSTLELGDSALYLCASSPGLGTYEQYFGPGTRLTVT.